These 10 T cell receptor beta chains were sequenced from one sample in a study of cytomegalovirus exposure and HLA in healthy donors. Researchers ran the PCR with 60 Vbeta and 13 Jbeta primers. Sequencing was performed with immunoSEQ multiplex PCR; in TCRdb, only in-frame clones are kept and a portion is missing. The sample records about 98,000 clones, 60% to 75% being singletons. The sample comprised PBMCs. These receptors were collected from a female donor in good health and CMV-seronegative.

This clone was detected only a few times. The CDR3 protein is CASSPGTAYNEQFF. DNA of the CDR3: TGTGCCAGTAGTCCCGGGACAGCCTACAATGAGCAGTTCTTC. The rearrangement joins TRBV19 to TRBJ2-1, with 7 nucleotides matching TRBD1. Germline values: CDR1 LNHDA, CDR2 SQIVND (reference sequence). With V trimmed by 5 bases and J by 2 bases, 3 bases remained unmatched. The CDR3 spans 14 residues.

This rearrangement joins TRBV9 to TRBJ2-5; 12 bases map to TRBD2. The J segment lost 1 base and the V segment lost 3 bases, leaving 4 bases of the junction unmatched. This CDR3 has 16 residues. Germline V gene sequence: CDR1 SGDLS, CDR2 YYNGEE. CDR3 region: CASSETSGGPQETQYF. The DNA of the CDR3 is TGTGCCAGCAGCGAGACTAGCGGGGGCCCCCAAGAGACCCAGTACTTC. Supplemented by reference TRBV9 and TRBJ2-5, the full variable domain reads DSGVTQTPKHLITATGQRVTLRCSPRSGDLSVYWYQQSLDQGLQFLIQYYNGEERAKGNILERFSAQQFPDLHSELNLSSLELGDSALYFCASSETSGGPQETQYFGPGTRLLVL.

V is TRBV11-3 and J is TRBJ1-1; 9 nucleotides align to TRBD1. This CDR3 is 16 amino acids long. CDR1 SGHNT and CDR2 YENEEA come from the germline V gene. With V trimmed by 5 bases and J by 4 bases, 11 bases remained unmatched. The DNA of the CDR3 is TGTGCCAGCAGCCAAAGCGGGGACAGGGCGGGCACTGAAGCTTTCTTT. This encodes CASSQSGDRAGTEAFF. Variable domain in full (rest from reference TRBV11-3 and TRBJ1-1): EAGVVQSPRYKIIEKKQPVAFWCNPISGHNTLYWYLQNLGQGPELLIRYENEEAVDDSQLPKDRFSAERLKGVDSTLKIQPAELGDSAVYLCASSQSGDRAGTEAFFGQGTRLTVV.

V usage is TRBV6-5 and J usage is TRBJ1-6, with D perhaps TRBD1 (5 bases). The CDR3 has 15 amino acids. V dropped 2 bases and J dropped 10 bases, with 15 bases sitting between them. The germline V gene encodes CDR1 MNHEY and CDR2 SVGAGI. CDR3 nucleotides: TGTGCCAGCAGTTACGAGACGGCCCGGGGGTCACCCCTCCACTTT. This codes for CASSYETARGSPLHF.

The V gene is TRBV30, the J gene TRBJ2-7, with 10 bases lining up with TRBD1. The CDR3 length is 14 residues. Germline CDR1 is GTSNPN and CDR2 is SVGIG (reference sequence). The ends lost 4 bases at V and 2 bases at J; junction bases unmatched: 5. CDR3 in amino acids: CAWTLGQGPYEQYF. Written as DNA, the CDR3 is TGTGCCTGGACCCTGGGACAGGGGCCCTACGAGCAGTACTTC. The full variable domain, its missing parts supplied by reference TRBV30 and TRBJ2-7, is SQTIHQWPATLVQPVGSPLSLECTVEGTSNPNLYWYRQAAGRGLQLLFYSVGIGQISSEVPQNLSASRPQDRQFILSSKKLLLSDSGFYLCAWTLGQGPYEQYFGPGTRLTVT.

This clone occurred a few times. The rearrangement uses TRBV4-3 and TRBJ2-1; D is possibly TRBD2 (7 bases). V dropped 5 bases and J dropped 8 bases, with 19 bases sitting between them. The CDR3 covers 15 residues. Looked up from germline, CDR1 is LGHNA and CDR2 is YSLEER. The CDR3 here is CASSAGGPRYHEQFF. The CDR3 coding sequence is TGCGCCAGCAGCGCCGGGGGGCCGAGGTACCATGAGCAGTTCTTC.

This clone was found a few times. The chain is built from TRBV4-3 and TRBJ2-1, with TRBD1 matching over 10 bases. The CDR3 consists of 17 residues. CDR1 and CDR2 from the germline V gene are LGHNA and YSLEER. J lost 6 bases, V lost 3 bases, and 11 bases had no gene match. The CDR3 region is CASSQSPGTGVGNEQFF. CDR3 nucleotides: TGCGCCAGCAGCCAGAGCCCCGGGACAGGGGTTGGCAATGAGCAGTTCTTC.

In its sample, this clone was seen once. This chain joins TRBV9 and TRBJ1-1; D is undetermined. The germline V gene has CDR1 SGDLS and CDR2 YYNGEE. The ends were cut back, 0 bases at V and 5 bases at J, with 14 bases in the middle. This CDR3 has 15 amino acids. This chain's CDR3 is CASSVGPETGTEAFF. The DNA for the CDR3 is TGTGCCAGCAGCGTAGGACCTGAAACGGGGACTGAAGCTTTCTTT. Combining the CDR3 with reference TRBV9 and TRBJ1-1 gives the whole variable domain DSGVTQTPKHLITATGQRVTLRCSPRSGDLSVYWYQQSLDQGLQFLIQYYNGEERAKGNILERFSAQQFPDLHSELNLSSLELGDSALYFCASSVGPETGTEAFFGQGTRLTVV.

The chain combines TRBV6-6 with TRBJ2-5; D gene ambiguous. From germline, CDR1 is MNHNY and CDR2 SVGAGI (reference sequence). V gave up 2 bases and J gave up 2 bases, with 9 bases separating them. CDR3 size: 14 residues. The CDR3 DNA sequence: TGTGCCAGCAGTTACCTGGGCCTTCAAGAGACCCAGTACTTC. As protein: CASSYLGLQETQYF.

The rearrangement links TRBV5-6 to TRBJ2-1; 15 bases are a match to TRBD2. This CDR3 comprises 17 residues. Trimming removed 4 bases from V and 14 bases from J; junction bases left unmatched: 16. The germline gives CDR1 SGHDT, CDR2 YYEEEE. The chain's CDR3 is CASSIGLAGGFSGGEFF. CDR3 sequence (DNA): TGTGCCAGCAGCATCGGACTAGCGGGAGGGTTTTCAGGGGGCGAGTTCTTC. The full variable domain, in which reference TRBV5-6 and TRBJ2-1 provide the parts outside the CDR3, is DAGVTQSPTHLIKTRGQQVTLRCSPKSGHDTVSWYQQALGQGPQFIFQYYEEEERQRGNFPDRFSGHQFPNYSSELNVNALLLGDSALYLCASSIGLAGGFSGGEFFGPGTRLTVL.